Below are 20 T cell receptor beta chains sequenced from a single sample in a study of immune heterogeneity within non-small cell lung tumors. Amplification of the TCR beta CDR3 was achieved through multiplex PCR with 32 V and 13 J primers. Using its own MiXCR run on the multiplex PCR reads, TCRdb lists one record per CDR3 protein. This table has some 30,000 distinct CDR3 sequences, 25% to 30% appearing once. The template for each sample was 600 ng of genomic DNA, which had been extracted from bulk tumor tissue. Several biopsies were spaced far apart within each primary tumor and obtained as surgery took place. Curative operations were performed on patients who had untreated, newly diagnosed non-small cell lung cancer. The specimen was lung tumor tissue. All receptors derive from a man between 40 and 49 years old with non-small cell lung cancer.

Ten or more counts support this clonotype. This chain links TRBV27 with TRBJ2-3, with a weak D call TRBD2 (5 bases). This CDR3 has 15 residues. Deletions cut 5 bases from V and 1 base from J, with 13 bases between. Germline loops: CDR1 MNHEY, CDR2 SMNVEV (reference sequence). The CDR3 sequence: CASSPQIGGTDTQYF. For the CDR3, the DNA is TGTGCCAGCAGTCCCCAAATCGGGGGCACAGATACGCAGTATTTT.

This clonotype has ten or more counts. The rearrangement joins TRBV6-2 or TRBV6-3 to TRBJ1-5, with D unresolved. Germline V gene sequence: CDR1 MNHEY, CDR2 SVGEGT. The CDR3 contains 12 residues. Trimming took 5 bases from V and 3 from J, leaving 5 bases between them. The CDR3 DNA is TGTGCCAGCAGTGGCGACAATCAGCCCCAGCATTTT. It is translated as CASSGDNQPQHF.

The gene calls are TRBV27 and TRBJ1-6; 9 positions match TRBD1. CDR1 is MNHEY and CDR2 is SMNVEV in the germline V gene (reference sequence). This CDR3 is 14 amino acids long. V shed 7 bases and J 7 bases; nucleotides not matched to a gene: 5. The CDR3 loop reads CASISGQGNSPLHF. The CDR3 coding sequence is TGTGCCAGCATTTCGGGACAGGGAAATTCACCCCTCCACTTT.

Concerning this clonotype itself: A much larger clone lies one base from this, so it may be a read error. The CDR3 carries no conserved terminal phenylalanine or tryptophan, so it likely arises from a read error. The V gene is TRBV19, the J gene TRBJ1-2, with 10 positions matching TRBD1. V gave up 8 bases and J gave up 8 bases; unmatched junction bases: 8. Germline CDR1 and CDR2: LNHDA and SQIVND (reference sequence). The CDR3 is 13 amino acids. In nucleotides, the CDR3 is TGTGCCAGTGGGGACAGGGGTAGAGGCGGCTACACCCTC. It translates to CASGDRGRGGYTL.

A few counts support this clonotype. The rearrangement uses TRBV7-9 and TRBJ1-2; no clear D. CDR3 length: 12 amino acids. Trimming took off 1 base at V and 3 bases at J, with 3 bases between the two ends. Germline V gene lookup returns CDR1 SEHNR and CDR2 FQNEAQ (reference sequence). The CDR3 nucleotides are TGTGCCAGCAGCTTAGACTACTATGGCTACACCTTC. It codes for CASSLDYYGYTF.

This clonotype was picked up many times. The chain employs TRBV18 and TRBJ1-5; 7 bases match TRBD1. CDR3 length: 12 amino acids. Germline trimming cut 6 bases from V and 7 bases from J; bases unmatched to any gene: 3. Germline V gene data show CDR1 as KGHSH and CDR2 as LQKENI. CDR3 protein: CASSTGVQPQHF. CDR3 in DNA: TGTGCCAGCTCCACAGGGGTGCAGCCCCAGCATTTT. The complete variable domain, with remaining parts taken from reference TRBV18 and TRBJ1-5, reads NAGVMQNPRHLVRRRGQEARLRCSPMKGHSHVYWYRQLPEEGLKFMVYLQKENIIDESGMPKERFSAEFPKEGPSILRIQQVVRGDSAAYFCASSTGVQPQHFGDGTRLSIL.

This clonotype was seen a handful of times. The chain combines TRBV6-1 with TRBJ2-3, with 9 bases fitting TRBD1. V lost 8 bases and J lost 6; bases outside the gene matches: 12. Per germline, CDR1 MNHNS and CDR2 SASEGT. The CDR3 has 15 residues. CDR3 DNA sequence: TGTGCCAGCCAGCCGCCAGGGACAGGGAGCGATACGCAGTATTTT. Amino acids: CASQPPGTGSDTQYF.

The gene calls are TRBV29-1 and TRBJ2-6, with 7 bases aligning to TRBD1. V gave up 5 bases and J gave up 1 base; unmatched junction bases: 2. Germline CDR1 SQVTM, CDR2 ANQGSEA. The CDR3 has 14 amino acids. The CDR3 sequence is CSVRQGSGANVLTF. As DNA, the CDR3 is TGCAGCGTTCGACAGGGATCTGGGGCCAACGTCCTGACTTTC.

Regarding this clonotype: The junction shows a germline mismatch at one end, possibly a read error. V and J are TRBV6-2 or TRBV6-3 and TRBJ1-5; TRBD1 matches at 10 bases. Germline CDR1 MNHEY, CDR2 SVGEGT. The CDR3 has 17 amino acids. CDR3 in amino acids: CASRSDRGGYSNQPKHF. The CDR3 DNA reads TGTGCCAGCAGGTCGGACAGGGGGGGATATAGCAATCAGCCCAAGCATTTT.

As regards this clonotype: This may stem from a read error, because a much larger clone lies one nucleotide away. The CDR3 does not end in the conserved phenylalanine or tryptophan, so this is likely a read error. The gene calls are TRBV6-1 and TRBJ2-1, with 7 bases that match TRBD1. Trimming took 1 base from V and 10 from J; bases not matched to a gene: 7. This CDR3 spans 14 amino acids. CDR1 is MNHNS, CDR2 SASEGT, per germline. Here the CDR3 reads CASSEVRGLGEQFL. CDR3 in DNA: TGTGCCAGCAGTGAAGTAAGGGGGCTGGGGGAGCAGTTCTTG.

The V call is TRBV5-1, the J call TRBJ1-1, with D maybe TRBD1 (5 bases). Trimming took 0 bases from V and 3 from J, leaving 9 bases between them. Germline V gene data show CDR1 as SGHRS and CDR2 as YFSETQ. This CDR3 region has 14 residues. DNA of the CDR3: TGCGCCAGCAGCTTGGAGGGGTCCTACACTGAAGCTTTCTTT. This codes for CASSLEGSYTEAFF.

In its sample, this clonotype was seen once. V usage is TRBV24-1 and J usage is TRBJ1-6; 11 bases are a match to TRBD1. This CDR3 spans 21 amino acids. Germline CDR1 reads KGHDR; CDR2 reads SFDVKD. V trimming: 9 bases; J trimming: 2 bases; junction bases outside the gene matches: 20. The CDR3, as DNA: TGTGCCACCGGGGACAGGGGGGTACTGAAGGGCTTAAGCCCCTATAATTCACCCCTCCACTTT. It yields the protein CATGDRGVLKGLSPYNSPLHF.

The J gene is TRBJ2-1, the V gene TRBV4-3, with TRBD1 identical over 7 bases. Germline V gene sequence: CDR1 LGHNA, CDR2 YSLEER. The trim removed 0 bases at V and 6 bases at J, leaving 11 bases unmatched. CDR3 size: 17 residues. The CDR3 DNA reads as TGCGCCAGCAGCCAAGAAAGCCGTCAGGGGGTGGTCAATGAGCAGTTCTTC. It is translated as CASSQESRQGVVNEQFF.

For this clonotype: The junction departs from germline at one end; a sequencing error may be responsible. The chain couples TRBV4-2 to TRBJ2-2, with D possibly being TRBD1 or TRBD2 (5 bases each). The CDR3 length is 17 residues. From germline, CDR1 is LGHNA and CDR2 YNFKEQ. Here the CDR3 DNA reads TGTGCCAGCAGCCAAAATGGGGGAGCAGGAGGAACCGGGGAGCTGCTTTTC. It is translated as CASSQNGGAGGTGELLF.

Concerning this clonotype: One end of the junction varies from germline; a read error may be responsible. CDR3 protein: CTVVAPISQETQYF. In DNA form, the CDR3 reads TGCACCGTTGTGGCTCCGATTTCCCAAGAGACCCAGTACTTC. The V gene is TRBV29-1, the J gene TRBJ2-5, with D uncertain. The CDR3 has 14 amino acids. Germline CDR1 is SQVTM and CDR2 is ANQGSEA. Complete variable domain (other parts from reference TRBV29-1 and TRBJ2-5): SAVISQKPSRDICQRGTSLTIQCQVDSQVTMMFWYRQQPGQSLTLIATANQGSEATYESGFVIDKFPISRPNLTFSTLTVSNMSPEDSSIYLCTVVAPISQETQYFGPGTRLLVL.

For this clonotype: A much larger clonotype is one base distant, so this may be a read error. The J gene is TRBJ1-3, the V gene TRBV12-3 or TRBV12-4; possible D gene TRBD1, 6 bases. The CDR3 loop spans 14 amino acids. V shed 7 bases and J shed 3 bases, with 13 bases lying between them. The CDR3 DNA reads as TGTGCCAGCAACCACACAGGGTTTGGAAACACCATATATTTT. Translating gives CASNHTGFGNTIYF.

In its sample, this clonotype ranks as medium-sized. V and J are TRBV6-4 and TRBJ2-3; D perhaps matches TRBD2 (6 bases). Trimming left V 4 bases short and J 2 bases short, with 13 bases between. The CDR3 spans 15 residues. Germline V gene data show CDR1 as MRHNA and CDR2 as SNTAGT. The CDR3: CASSAAGRNTDTQYF. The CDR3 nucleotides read TGTGCCAGCAGTGCCGCGGGACGGAACACAGATACGCAGTATTTT.

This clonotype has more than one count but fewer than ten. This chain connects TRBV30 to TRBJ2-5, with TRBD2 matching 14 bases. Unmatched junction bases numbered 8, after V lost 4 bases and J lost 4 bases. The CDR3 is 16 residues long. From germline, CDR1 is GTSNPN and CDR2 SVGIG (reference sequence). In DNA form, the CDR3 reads TGTGCCTGGACGCGTGGACTAGCGGGAGGTGGAGAGACCCAGTACTTC. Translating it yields CAWTRGLAGGGETQYF. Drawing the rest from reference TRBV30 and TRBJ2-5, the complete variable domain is SQTIHQWPATLVQPVGSPLSLECTVEGTSNPNLYWYRQAAGRGLQLLFYSVGIGQISSEVPQNLSASRPQDRQFILSSKKLLLSDSGFYLCAWTRGLAGGGETQYFGPGTRLLVL.

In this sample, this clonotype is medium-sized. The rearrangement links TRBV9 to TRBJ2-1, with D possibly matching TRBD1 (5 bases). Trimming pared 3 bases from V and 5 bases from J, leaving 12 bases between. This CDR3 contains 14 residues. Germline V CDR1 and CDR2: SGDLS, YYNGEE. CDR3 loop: CASSAWGGHNEQFF. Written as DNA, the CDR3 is TGTGCCAGCAGCGCTTGGGGCGGACACAATGAGCAGTTCTTC.

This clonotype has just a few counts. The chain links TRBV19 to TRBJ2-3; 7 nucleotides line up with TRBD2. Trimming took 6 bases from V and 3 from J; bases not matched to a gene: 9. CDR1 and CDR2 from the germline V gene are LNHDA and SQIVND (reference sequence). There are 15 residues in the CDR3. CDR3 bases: TGTGCCAGTAGCCTTCTAGCGGAAGGGACAGATACGCAGTATTTT. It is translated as CASSLLAEGTDTQYF.